This is a list of T cell receptor beta chains from one sample in a study of OX40 agonist ivuxolimab in advanced cancers. Repertoires were generated with immunoSEQ multiplex PCR, while TCRdb's copy carries only in-frame clones and drops some. Of over 65,000 clones in the sample, less than 95% were seen once. The specimen was CD4+ or CD8+ T cells sorted from blood, collected in a trial of the OX40 agonist ivuxolimab. The receptor source for this set is an adult with an advanced solid tumor such as melanoma, head and neck, liver or kidney cancer. Each CDR3 is given without its conserved first and last residue. D genes are given only for firm matches.

d_call v_call cdr3_length cdr3_aa
- TRBV28 11 ASSLWGPSEAF
- TRBV19 15 ASRSLQGGGSYNEQF
TRBD2 TRBV27 12 ASSSSGGVDTQY
- TRBV7-9 12 ASSLEIPTNGYT
- TRBV6-1 11 ASSGTEPYEQY
- TRBV4-1 13 ASSQGRAGLKTQY
- TRBV11-3 9 ASSSDDTQY
TRBD2 TRBV30 11 AWSVPPRGGQY
- TRBV2 13 ASSVRVGDNSPLH
TRBD1 TRBV18 16 ASSPRITGQFSSYEQY
- TRBV6-1 12 ASSEARTSYGYT
TRBD2 TRBV10-2 12 ASSDSGIPYEQY
TRBD1 TRBV30 15 AWSDDRGPHRHYGYT
- TRBV9 10 ASSAVEETQY
TRBD1 TRBV6-1 12 ASSGTGFFYEQY
TRBD1 TRBV5-1 14 ASSSQGAPGANVLT
- TRBV7-2 10 ASSELLYEQY
TRBD2 TRBV7-2 16 ASSFIGTSGGAAETQY
- TRBV29-1 9 SVGRFGEQY
- TRBV19 11 ASSMQVDQPQH
- TRBV5-6 12 ASSLVEAQETQY
- TRBV7-7 14 ASSLGGDRFKETQY
TRBD1 TRBV10-3 12 AISGRGLWEEQY
- TRBV2 11 ASSEGHGNTIY
TRBD2 TRBV5-5 13 ASSLVLAGADTQY
TRBD2 TRBV28 14 ASSSVGRPSYNEQF
- TRBV27 11 ATSLESNSPLH
- TRBV7-9 13 ASSLGADRSYGYT
TRBD1 TRBV5-1 15 ASSLGGTGTANEKLF
- TRBV4-2 12 ASSQDWTGNIQY
- TRBV5-1 13 ASSLVGQGLGEQY
TRBD2 TRBV12-5 16 ASGLVLGGRAGAGELF